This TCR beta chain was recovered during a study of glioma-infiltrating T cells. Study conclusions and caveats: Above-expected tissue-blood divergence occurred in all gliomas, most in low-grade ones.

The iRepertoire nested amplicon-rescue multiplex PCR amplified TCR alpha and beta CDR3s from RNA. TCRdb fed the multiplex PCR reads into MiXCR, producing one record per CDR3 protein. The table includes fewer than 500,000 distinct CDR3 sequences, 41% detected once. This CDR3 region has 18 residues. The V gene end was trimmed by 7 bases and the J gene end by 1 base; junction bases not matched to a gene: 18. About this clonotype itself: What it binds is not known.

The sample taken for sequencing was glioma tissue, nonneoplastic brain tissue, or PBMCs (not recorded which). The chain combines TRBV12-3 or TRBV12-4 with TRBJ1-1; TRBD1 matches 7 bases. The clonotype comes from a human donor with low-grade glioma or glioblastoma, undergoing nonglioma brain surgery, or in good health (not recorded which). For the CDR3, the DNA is TGTGCCAGCACCGCCTTTAGGAGGGGGCTATGGAGGAACACTGAAGCTTTCTTT. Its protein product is CASTAFRRGLWRNTEAFF.